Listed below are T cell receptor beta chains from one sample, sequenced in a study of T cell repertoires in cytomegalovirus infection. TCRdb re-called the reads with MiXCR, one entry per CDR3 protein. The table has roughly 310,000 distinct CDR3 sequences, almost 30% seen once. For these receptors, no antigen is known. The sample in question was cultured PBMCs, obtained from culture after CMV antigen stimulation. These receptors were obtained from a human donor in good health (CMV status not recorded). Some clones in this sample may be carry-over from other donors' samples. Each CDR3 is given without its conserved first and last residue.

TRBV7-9,ASSPVLGQTQETQY
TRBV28,ASSPRGRGRDTQY
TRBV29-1,SVGRRLAGENEQF
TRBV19,ATRDRLGSPLH
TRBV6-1,ASRPDRGRTHEQF
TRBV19,ASSITGDRINQAQH
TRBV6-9,ASSCELAGGPNEQF
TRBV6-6,ASVGREADTQY
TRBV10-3,AIRDGTSGEGNEQF
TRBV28,ASTFRGGRANEQF
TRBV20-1,SAHDRLNTEAF
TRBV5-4,ASSPGTSGASTDTQY
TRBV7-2,ASSSTLNQPQH